The sequence of this T cell receptor (beta chain) was determined in a study of cytomegalovirus exposure and HLA in healthy donors. Clones were read by immunoSEQ multiplex PCR, and TCRdb kept only the in-frame ones, dropping some. The table includes roughly 70,000 clones, around 97% detected once. Losses at the gene ends were 3 bases for V and 6 bases for J; bases not matched to a gene: 6. CDR1 KGHSH and CDR2 LQKENI come from the germline V gene. CDR3 size: 15 residues. The J gene is TRBJ2-1, the V gene TRBV18; 9 nucleotides align to TRBD1. The clonotype was recovered from a man between 18 and 35 years old in good health and CMV-seronegative. The source material was PBMCs. Here the CDR3 DNA reads TGTGCCAGCTCACCCCAGAGGGACAGGGCCAATGAGCAGTTCTTC. The encoded protein is CASSPQRDRANEQFF. The full variable domain, its missing parts supplied by reference TRBV18 and TRBJ2-1, is NAGVMQNPRHLVRRRGQEARLRCSPMKGHSHVYWYRQLPEEGLKFMVYLQKENIIDESGMPKERFSAEFPKEGPSILRIQQVVRGDSAAYFCASSPQRDRANEQFFGPGTRLTVL.